The source of this T cell receptor beta chain is a study of blood T cell repertoires in COVID-19. The overall study: Acute-phase and convalescent COVID-19 samples originated in the United States, Italy and Spain. The cDNA or gDNA used as material had been derived from T cells, B-cell-depleted T cells, or PBMCs.

In the original analysis: Reference gene primer amplification yielded estimated nucleated cell counts. Assay: immunoSEQ multiplex PCR; the TCRdb copy retains only in-frame clones and omits some. For V, J and clone size, that table is used; D and trimming come from the DNA. The sample includes about 60,000 clones, 85% to 90% seen only once; the top ten take over 1.2%. Germline loops: CDR1 SGHNT, CDR2 YENEEA. There are 14 residues in the CDR3. V lost 5 bases and J 7 bases, leaving 14 bases between the germline ends. The sequencing input was peripheral blood. The receptor was isolated from a man aged 55 to 70 with acute or convalescent COVID-19. This chain links TRBV11-3 with TRBJ1-4, with TRBD1 as a possible D gene (6 bases). The CDR3 DNA is TGTGCCAGCAGCCCCAGGGGAGAAAGTGAAAAACTGTTTTTT. This translates into CASSPRGESEKLFF. Combining the CDR3 with reference TRBV11-3 and TRBJ1-4 gives the whole variable domain EAGVVQSPRYKIIEKKQPVAFWCNPISGHNTLYWYLQNLGQGPELLIRYENEEAVDDSQLPKDRFSAERLKGVDSTLKIQPAELGDSAVYLCASSPRGESEKLFFGSGTQLSVL.